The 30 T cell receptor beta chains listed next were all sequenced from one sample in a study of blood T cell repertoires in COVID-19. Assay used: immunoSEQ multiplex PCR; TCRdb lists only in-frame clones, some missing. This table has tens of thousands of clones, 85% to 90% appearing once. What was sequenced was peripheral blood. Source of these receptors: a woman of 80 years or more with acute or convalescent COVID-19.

The CDR3 region has the DNA TGCGCCAGCAGCTTCGGACAGGGAAGCTATGGCTACACCTTC. This sequence encodes CASSFGQGSYGYTF. V and J are TRBV5-1 and TRBJ1-2, with 8 nucleotides matching TRBD1. CDR1 is SGHRS, CDR2 YFSETQ, per germline. V shed 2 bases and J 4 bases; nucleotides not matched to a gene: 4. The CDR3 is made up of 14 amino acids. The full variable domain, in which reference TRBV5-1 and TRBJ1-2 provide the parts outside the CDR3, is KAGVTQTPRYLIKTRGQQVTLSCSPISGHRSVSWYQQTPGQGLQFLFEYFSETQRNKGNFPGRFSGRQFSNSRSEMNVSTLELGDSALYLCASSFGQGSYGYTFGSGTRLTVV.

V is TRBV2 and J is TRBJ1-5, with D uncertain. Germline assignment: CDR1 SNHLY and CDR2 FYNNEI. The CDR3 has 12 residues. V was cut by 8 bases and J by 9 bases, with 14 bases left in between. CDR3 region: CASSDESLPQHF. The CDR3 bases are TGTGCCAGCTCTGATGAGTCACTGCCCCAGCATTTT.

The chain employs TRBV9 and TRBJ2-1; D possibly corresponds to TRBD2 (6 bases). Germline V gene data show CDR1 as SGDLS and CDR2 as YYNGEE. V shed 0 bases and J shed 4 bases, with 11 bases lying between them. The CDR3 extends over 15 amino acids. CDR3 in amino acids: CASSVVAGLYNEQFF. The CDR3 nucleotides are TGTGCCAGCAGCGTAGTCGCGGGACTGTACAATGAGCAGTTCTTC.

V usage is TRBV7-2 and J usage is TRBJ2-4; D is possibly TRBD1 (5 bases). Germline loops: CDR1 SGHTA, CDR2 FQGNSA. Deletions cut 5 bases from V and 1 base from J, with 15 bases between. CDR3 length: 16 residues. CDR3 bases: TGTGCCAGCAGCCCACAGGCCCTAGGGGCCAAAAACATTCAGTACTTC. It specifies CASSPQALGAKNIQYF. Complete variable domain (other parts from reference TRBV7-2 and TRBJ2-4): GAGVSQSPSNKVTEKGKDVELRCDPISGHTALYWYRQSLGQGLEFLIYFQGNSAPDKSGLPSDRFSAERTGGSVSTLTIQRTQQEDSAVYLCASSPQALGAKNIQYFGAGTRLSVL.

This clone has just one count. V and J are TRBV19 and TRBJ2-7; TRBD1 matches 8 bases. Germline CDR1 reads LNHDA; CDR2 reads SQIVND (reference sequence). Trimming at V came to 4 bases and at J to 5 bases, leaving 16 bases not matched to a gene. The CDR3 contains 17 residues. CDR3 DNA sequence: TGTGCCAGTAGTACTTCAACCTTGGGCAGGGGGCGAAACGAGCAGTACTTC. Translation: CASSTSTLGRGRNEQYF.

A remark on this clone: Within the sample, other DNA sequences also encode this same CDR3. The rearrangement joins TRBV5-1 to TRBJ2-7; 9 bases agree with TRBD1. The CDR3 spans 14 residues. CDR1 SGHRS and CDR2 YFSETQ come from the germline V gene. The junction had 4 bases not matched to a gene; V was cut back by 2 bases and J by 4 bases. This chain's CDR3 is CASSLQGAGYEQYF. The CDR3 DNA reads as TGCGCCAGCAGCTTACAGGGGGCTGGATACGAGCAGTACTTC. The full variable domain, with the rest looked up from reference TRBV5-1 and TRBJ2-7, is KAGVTQTPRYLIKTRGQQVTLSCSPISGHRSVSWYQQTPGQGLQFLFEYFSETQRNKGNFPGRFSGRQFSNSRSEMNVSTLELGDSALYLCASSLQGAGYEQYFGPGTRLTVT.

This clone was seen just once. DNA of the CDR3: TGTGCCAGTGCAGCAAGGCAGGGGTGTGATCCAGATACGCAGTATTTT. Translated, it gives CASAARQGCDPDTQYF. The chain links TRBV21-1 to TRBJ2-3; the DNA was not compared with TRBD1, the D call given in the table. TRBV21-1 corresponds to a pseudogene. The CDR3 runs to 16 residues.

This chain's CDR3 is CASSPPGGSLSEQFF. The CDR3 coding sequence is TGCGCCAGCAGCCCGCCGGGCGGGAGTCTTAGTGAGCAGTTCTTC. V and J are TRBV4-1 and TRBJ2-1; TRBD2 aligns across 7 bases. V gave up 4 bases and J gave up 9 bases; unmatched junction bases: 12. This CDR3 contains 15 residues. The germline V gene encodes CDR1 MGHRA and CDR2 YSYEKL.

This CDR3 is CASSLSTGTEAFF. CDR3 coding DNA: TGTGCCAGCAGTTTATCCACAGGGACTGAAGCTTTCTTT. This chain connects TRBV27 to TRBJ1-1; a possible D gene is TRBD1 (6 bases). CDR3 length: 13 amino acids. The V gene's germline CDR1 is MNHEY and CDR2 SMNVEV (reference sequence). V was shortened by 0 bases and J by 5 bases, with 7 bases between the two germline ends.

The CDR3 nucleotides read TGTGCCAGCTCACGAAATTATGGGGGGAATCAGCCCCAGCATTTT. As protein: CASSRNYGGNQPQHF. V usage is TRBV2 and J usage is TRBJ1-5; D possibly corresponds to TRBD1 (5 bases). The CDR3 length is 15 residues. CDR1 and CDR2 (germline): SNHLY, FYNNEI. V shed 8 bases and J shed 4 bases, with 18 bases lying between them.

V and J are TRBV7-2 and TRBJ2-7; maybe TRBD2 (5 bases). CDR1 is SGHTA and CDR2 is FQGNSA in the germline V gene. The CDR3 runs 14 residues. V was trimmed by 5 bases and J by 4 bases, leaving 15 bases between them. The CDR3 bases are TGTGCCAGCAGCCAGGACTCGTCGAGGTACGAGCAGTACTTC. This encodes CASSQDSSRYEQYF.

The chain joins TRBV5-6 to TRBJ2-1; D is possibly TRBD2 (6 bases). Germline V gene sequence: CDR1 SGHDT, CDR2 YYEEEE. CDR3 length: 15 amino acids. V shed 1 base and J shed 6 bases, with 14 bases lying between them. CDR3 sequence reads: CASSLLTGVTNEQFF. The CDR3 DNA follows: TGTGCCAGCAGCTTGTTAACGGGAGTAACCAATGAGCAGTTCTTC.

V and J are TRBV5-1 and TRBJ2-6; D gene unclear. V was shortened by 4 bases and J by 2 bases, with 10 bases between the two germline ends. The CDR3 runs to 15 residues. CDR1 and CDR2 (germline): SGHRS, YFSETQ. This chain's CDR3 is CASSLDEAGANVLTF. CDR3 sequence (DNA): TGCGCCAGCAGCCTGGACGAGGCTGGGGCCAACGTCCTGACTTTC.

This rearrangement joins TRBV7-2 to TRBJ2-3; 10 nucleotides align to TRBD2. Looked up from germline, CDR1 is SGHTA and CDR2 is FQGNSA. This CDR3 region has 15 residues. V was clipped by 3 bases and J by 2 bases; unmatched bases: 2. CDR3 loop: CASSFSGGYTDTQYF. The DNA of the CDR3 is TGTGCCAGCAGCTTTAGCGGGGGGTACACAGATACGCAGTATTTT.

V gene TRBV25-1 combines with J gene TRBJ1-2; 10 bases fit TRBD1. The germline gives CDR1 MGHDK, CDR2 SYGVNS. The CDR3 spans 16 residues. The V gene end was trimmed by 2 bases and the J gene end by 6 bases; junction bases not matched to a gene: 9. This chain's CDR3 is CASSEQRGTGADGYTF. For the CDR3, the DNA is TGTGCCAGCAGTGAACAGAGGGGGACAGGGGCGGATGGCTACACCTTC.

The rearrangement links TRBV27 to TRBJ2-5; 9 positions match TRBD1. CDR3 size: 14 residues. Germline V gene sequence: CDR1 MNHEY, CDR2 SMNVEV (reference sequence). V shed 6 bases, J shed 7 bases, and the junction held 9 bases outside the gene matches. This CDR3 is CASSTGQGVGTQYF. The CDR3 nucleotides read TGTGCCAGCAGCACGGGACAGGGCGTCGGGACCCAGTACTTC.

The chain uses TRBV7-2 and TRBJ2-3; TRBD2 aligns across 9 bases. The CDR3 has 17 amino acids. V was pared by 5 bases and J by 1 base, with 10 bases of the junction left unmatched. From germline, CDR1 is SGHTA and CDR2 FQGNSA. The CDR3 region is CASSSLSGGFRTDTQYF. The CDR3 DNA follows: TGTGCCAGCAGCAGCCTTAGCGGGGGTTTCCGCACAGATACGCAGTATTTT.

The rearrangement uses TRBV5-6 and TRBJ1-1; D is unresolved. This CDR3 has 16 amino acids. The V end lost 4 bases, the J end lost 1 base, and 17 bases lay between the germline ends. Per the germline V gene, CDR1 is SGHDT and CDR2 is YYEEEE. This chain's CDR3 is CASSREGRLWNTEAFF. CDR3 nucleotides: TGTGCCAGCAGCCGGGAAGGACGCCTGTGGAACACTGAAGCTTTCTTT.

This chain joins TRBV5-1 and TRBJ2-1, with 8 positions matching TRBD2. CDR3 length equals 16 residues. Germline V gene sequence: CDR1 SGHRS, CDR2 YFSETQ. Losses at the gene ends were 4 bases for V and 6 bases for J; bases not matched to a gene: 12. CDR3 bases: TGCGCCAGCAGCCAACAGGTCGGGACTAGTATCAATGAGCAGTTCTTC. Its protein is CASSQQVGTSINEQFF.

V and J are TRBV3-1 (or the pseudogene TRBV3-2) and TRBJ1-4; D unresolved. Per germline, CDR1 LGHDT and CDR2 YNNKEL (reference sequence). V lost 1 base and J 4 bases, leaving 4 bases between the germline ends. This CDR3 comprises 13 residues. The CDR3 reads CASSQGLNEKLFF. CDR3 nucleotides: TGTGCCAGCAGCCAAGGGCTTAATGAAAAACTGTTTTTT.

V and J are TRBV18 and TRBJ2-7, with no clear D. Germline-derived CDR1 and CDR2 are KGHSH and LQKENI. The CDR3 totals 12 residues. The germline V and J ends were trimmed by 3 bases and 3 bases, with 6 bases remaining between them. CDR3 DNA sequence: TGTGCCAGCTCACCTTCCAGCTACGAGCAGTACTTC. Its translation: CASSPSSYEQYF.

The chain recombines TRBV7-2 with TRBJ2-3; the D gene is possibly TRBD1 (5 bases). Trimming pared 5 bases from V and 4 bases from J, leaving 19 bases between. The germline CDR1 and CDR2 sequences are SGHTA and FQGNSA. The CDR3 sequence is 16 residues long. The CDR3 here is CASSPPQVGVADTQYF. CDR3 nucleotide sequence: TGTGCCAGCAGCCCCCCCCAGGTAGGGGTTGCAGATACGCAGTATTTT.

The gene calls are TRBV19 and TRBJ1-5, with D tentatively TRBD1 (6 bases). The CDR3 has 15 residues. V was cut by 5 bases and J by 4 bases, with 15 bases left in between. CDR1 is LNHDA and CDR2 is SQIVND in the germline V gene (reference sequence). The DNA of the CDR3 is TGTGCCAGTAGTCGACAGGCTCGGGCGAATCAGCCCCAGCATTTT. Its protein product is CASSRQARANQPQHF.

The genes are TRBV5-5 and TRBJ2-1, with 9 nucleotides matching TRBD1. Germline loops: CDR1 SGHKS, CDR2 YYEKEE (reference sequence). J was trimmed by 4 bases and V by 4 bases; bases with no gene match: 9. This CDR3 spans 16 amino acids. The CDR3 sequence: CASSVGPGTGYNEQFF. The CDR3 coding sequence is TGTGCCAGCAGCGTCGGCCCCGGGACAGGGTACAATGAGCAGTTCTTC.

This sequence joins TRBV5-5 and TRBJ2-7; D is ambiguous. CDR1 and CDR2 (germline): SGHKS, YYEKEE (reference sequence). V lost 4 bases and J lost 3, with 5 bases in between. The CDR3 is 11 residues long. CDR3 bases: TGTGCCAGCAGCCAAAACTACGAGCAGTACTTC. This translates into CASSQNYEQYF.

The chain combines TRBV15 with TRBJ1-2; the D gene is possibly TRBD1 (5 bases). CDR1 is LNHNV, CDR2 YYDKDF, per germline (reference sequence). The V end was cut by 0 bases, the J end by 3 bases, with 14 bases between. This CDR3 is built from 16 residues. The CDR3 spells CATSRDYTGADYGYTF. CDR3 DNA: TGTGCCACCAGCAGAGATTATACAGGCGCGGACTATGGCTACACCTTC.

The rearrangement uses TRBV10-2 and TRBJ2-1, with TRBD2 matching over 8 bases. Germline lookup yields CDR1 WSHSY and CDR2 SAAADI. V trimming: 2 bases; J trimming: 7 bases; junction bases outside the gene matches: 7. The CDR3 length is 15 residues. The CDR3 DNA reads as TGCGCCAGCAGTGAGGCCGGGAGGGCCGGGAATGAGCAGTTCTTC. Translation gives CASSEAGRAGNEQFF.

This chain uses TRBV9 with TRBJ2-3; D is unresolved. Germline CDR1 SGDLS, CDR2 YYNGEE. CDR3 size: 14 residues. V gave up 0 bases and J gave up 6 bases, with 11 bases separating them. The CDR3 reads CASSVGQARDTQYF. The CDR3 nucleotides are TGTGCCAGCAGCGTAGGTCAGGCACGGGATACGCAGTATTTT.

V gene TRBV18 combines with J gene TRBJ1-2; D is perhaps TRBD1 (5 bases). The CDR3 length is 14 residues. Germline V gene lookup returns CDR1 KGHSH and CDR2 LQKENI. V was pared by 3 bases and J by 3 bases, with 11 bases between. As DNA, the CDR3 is TGTGCCAGCTCACCCTCGGGGGGTTACTATGGCTACACCTTC. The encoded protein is CASSPSGGYYGYTF.

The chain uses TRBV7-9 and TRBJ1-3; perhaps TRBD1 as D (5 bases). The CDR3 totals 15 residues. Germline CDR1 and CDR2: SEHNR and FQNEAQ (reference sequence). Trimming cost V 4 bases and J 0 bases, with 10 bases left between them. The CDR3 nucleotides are TGTGCCAGCAGCTCGGGGGAGGGCTCTGGAAACACCATATATTTT. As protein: CASSSGEGSGNTIYF.